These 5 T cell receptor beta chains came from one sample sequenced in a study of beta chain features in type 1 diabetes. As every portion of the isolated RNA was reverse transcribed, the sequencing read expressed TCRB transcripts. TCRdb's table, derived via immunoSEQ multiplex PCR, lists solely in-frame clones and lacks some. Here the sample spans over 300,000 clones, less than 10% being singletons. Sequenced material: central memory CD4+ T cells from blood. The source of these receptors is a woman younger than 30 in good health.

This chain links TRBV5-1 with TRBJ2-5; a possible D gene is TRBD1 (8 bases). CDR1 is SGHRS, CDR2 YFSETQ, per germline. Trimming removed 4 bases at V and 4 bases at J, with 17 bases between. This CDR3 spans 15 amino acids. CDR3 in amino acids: CASSVTGEGRETQYF. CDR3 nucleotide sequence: TGCGCCAGCAGCGTGACAGGGGAGGGGAGAGAGACCCAGTACTTC.

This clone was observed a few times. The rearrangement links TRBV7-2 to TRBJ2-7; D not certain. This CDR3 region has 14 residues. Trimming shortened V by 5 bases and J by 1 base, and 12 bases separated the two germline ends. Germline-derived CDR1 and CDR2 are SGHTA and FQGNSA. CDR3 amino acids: CASSVGQRSYEQYF. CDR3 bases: TGTGCCAGCAGCGTAGGTCAAAGATCCTACGAGCAGTACTTC.

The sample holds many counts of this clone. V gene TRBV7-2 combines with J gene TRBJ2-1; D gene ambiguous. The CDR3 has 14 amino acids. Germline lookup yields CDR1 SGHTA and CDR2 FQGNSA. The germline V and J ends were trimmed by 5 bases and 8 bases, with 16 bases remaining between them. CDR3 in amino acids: CASSRPGIIYEQFF. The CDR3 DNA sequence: TGTGCCAGCAGCCGTCCTGGTATAATATATGAGCAGTTCTTC.

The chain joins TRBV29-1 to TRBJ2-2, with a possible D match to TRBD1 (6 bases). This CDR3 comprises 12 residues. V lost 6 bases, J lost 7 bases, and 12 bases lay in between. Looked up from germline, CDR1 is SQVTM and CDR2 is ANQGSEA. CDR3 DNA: TGCAGCGTGGTACAGGGTAACGGGGAGCTGTTTTTT. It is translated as CSVVQGNGELFF.

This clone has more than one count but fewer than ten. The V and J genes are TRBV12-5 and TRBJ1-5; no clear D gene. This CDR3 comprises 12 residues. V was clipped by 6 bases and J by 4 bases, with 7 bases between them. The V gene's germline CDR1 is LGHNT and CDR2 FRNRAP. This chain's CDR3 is CASGSGNQPQHF. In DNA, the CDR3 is TGTGCTAGTGGCTCAGGAAATCAGCCCCAGCATTTT.